One sample yielded the 11 T cell receptor beta chains listed below, sequenced in a study of blood T cell repertoires in COVID-19. Profiled with immunoSEQ multiplex PCR; TCRdb holds only in-frame clones, not every one. The data contain more than 70,000 clones, 70% to 90% of them singletons. The sample consisted of peripheral blood. These receptors all stem from a woman of 80 years or more with active or convalescent COVID-19.

The rearrangement joins TRBV18 to TRBJ1-1, with D perhaps TRBD1 (5 bases). The germline V and J ends were trimmed by 4 bases and 0 bases, with 9 bases remaining between them. The V gene's germline CDR1 is KGHSH and CDR2 LQKENI. CDR3 length: 14 residues. Here the CDR3 DNA reads TGTGCCAGCTCACAACAGGTAATGAACACTGAAGCTTTCTTT. This translates into CASSQQVMNTEAFF.

The chain couples TRBV25-1 to TRBJ1-6, with TRBD1 matching over 9 bases. Trimming took 11 bases from V and 8 from J; bases not matched to a gene: 7. Germline-derived CDR1 and CDR2 are MGHDK and SYGVNS. The CDR3 has 13 amino acids. This CDR3 reads CASRGQGDSPLHF. DNA of the CDR3: TGTGCCTCCAGGGGACAGGGAGATTCACCCCTCCACTTT.

The rearrangement links TRBV4-1 to TRBJ1-2; 9 bases are shared with TRBD1. CDR1 and CDR2 from the germline V gene are MGHRA and YSYEKL. The J segment lost 8 bases and the V segment lost 0 bases, leaving 4 bases of the junction unmatched. The CDR3 has 14 amino acids. The chain's CDR3 is CASSQEQGAGGYTF. In nucleotides, the CDR3 is TGCGCCAGCAGCCAAGAACAGGGGGCTGGGGGCTACACCTTC.

This rearrangement joins TRBV13 to TRBJ2-5; TRBD2 is a possible D gene (6 bases). This CDR3 is built from 15 residues. The V end lost 3 bases, the J end lost 5 bases, and 16 bases lay between the germline ends. The V gene's germline CDR1 is PRHDT and CDR2 FYEKMQ (reference sequence). The CDR3 loop reads CASSFPSLGRETQYF. CDR3 DNA: TGTGCCAGCAGCTTCCCCTCTCTGGGGAGGGAGACCCAGTACTTC.

By share of the sample, this clone is medium-sized. The chain combines TRBV10-3 with TRBJ1-1; a possible D gene is TRBD1 (5 bases). With 3 bases removed from V and 0 bases from J, the gap between germline ends came to 5 bases. This CDR3 is built from 13 residues. Germline values: CDR1 ENHRY, CDR2 SYGVKD. CDR3 coding DNA: TGTGCCATCAGTGAAGGGGTGAACACTGAAGCTTTCTTT. This translates into CAISEGVNTEAFF.

This chain links TRBV19 with TRBJ2-3; 7 nucleotides agree with TRBD1. This CDR3 comprises 16 residues. Germline values: CDR1 LNHDA, CDR2 SQIVND (reference sequence). With 5 bases clipped from V and 1 base from J, the junction kept 9 bases outside the gene matches. In DNA, the CDR3 is TGTGCCAGTAGTGATCACAGGGGTGTAGGCACAGATACGCAGTATTTT. It is translated as CASSDHRGVGTDTQYF.

The rearrangement links TRBV5-1 to TRBJ2-7; 9 bases are a match to TRBD1. The ends lost 5 bases at V and 5 bases at J; junction bases unmatched: 8. The CDR3 loop spans 14 amino acids. Germline CDR1 and CDR2: SGHRS and YFSETQ. The CDR3, as DNA: TGCGCCAGCAGTTCGGGACAGGGTTGGAACGAGCAGTACTTC. Amino acids: CASSSGQGWNEQYF.

The rearrangement links TRBV7-9 to TRBJ2-3; 12 bases match TRBD1. The germline CDR1 and CDR2 sequences are SEHNR and FQNEAQ (reference sequence). The CDR3 covers 16 residues. J was trimmed by 8 bases and V by 6 bases; bases with no gene match: 12. CDR3 protein: CASSPGQGAQLGTQYF. The CDR3 DNA sequence: TGTGCCAGCAGTCCGGGACAGGGGGCGCAGTTAGGTACGCAGTATTTT.

The chain recombines TRBV3-1 (or the pseudogene TRBV3-2) with TRBJ2-2; 8 positions agree with TRBD2. CDR1 LGHDT and CDR2 YNNKEL come from the germline V gene (reference sequence). The CDR3 runs 16 residues. After removal of 6 bases from V and 7 bases from J, the junction contained 13 bases not matched to a gene. The CDR3 DNA follows: TGTGCCAGCAGGCCTAGCGGGCCTTCAGAGGGCGGGGAGCTGTTTTTT. This sequence encodes CASRPSGPSEGGELFF.

The chain recombines TRBV2 with TRBJ2-7; TRBD2 aligns across 7 bases. The CDR3 runs to 12 residues. Germline CDR1 is SNHLY and CDR2 is FYNNEI. The V segment lost 4 bases and the J segment 5 bases; nucleotides outside the gene matches: 2. CDR3 nucleotides: TGTGCCAGCAGTGGGGGGGGTAACGAGCAGTACTTC. Translated: CASSGGGNEQYF.

V gene TRBV29-1 combines with J gene TRBJ1-2, with no clear D. Germline CDR1 SQVTM, CDR2 ANQGSEA. V was cut by 0 bases and J by 0 bases, with 11 bases left in between. There are 15 residues in the CDR3. CDR3 in amino acids: CSVEDLGKANYGYTF. The CDR3, as DNA: TGCAGCGTTGAAGATCTCGGGAAAGCTAACTATGGCTACACCTTC.